Following are 3 T cell receptor beta chains from one sample sequenced in a study of cytomegalovirus exposure and HLA in healthy donors. PCR primers comprised 60 Vbeta and 13 Jbeta primers. The assay was immunoSEQ multiplex PCR, and TCRdb's table has in-frame clones only and misses some. The data hold under 150,000 clones, with approximately 80% observed a single time. Specimen: PBMCs. The receptors originated from a man in his late teens or twenties in good health and CMV-seronegative.

The table lists this clone with a few counts. The chain has TRBV4-1 and TRBJ2-1; D possibly corresponds to TRBD2 (6 bases). Trimming took 5 bases from V and 10 from J, leaving 21 bases between them. Germline assignment: CDR1 MGHRA and CDR2 YSYEKL. The CDR3 extends over 15 amino acids. The DNA of the CDR3 is TGCGCCAGCAGCGCCGCGGGGCCCCCCGGGGTGGAGCAGTTCTTC. The encoded protein is CASSAAGPPGVEQFF.

J is TRBJ1-1 and V is TRBV29-1; D is possibly TRBD1 (6 bases). The CDR3 sequence is 13 residues long. Germline CDR1 reads SQVTM; CDR2 reads ANQGSEA. The CDR3 reads CTIRGRMNTEAFF. CDR3 nucleotides: TGCACCATCAGGGGACGGATGAACACTGAAGCTTTCTTT.

The V call is TRBV7-3, the J call TRBJ1-2; D unresolved. Trimming removed 5 bases from V and 7 bases from J, with 17 bases in between. CDR1 and CDR2 (germline): SGHTA, FQGTGA. The CDR3 sequence is 14 residues long. CDR3 residues: CASSPEPGPRGYTF. CDR3 nucleotide sequence: TGTGCCAGCAGCCCGGAGCCGGGTCCCCGTGGCTACACCTTC.